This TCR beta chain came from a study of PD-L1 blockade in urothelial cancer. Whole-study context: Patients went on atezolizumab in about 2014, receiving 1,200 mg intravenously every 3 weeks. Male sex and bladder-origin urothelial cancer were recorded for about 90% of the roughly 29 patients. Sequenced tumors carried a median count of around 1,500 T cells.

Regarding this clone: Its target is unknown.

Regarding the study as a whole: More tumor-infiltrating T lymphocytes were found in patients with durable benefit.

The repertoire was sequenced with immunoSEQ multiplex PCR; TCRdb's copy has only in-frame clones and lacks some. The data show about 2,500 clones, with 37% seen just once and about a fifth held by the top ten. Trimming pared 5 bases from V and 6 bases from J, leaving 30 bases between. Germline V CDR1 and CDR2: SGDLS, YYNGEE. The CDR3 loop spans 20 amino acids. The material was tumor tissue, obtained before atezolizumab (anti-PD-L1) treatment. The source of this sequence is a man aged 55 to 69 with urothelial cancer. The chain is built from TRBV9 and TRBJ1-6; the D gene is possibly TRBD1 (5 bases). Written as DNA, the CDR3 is TGTGCCAGCAGTGAAGCGCGGGGCAGGATACGATCCATCCCTAATTCACCCCTCCACTTT. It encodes CASSEARGRIRSIPNSPLHF.